This entry is about one T cell receptor beta chain. The antigen remains unidentified. Second doses were pooled across both intervals (about 4 or about 12 weeks). TCRdb's copy holds only in-frame clones and misses some; the assay was immunoSEQ multiplex PCR. The repertoire holds about 130,000 clones, with 90% to 95% as singletons. The data are from a study of T cell responses to AZD1222 COVID-19 vaccine. The CDR3 covers 12 residues. Germline CDR1 SGHTS, CDR2 YDEGEE. Trimming shortened V by 2 bases and J by 6 bases, and 9 bases separated the two germline ends. Study conclusions and caveats: Reportedly, nearly half of unique spike TCRs recognized epitopes outside B.1.351/B.1.1.7 mutations. The donor cohort was predominantly white British with a female majority, and clonal diversity may have been underestimated. Regions 160-218 and 743-854 dominated among vaccine-associated CD4 TCRs spanning spike.

The sample consisted of peripheral blood, taken 28 days after the second AZD1222 dose. This chain links TRBV5-8 with TRBJ2-7; D call uncertain. This sequence originates from an adult who received the AZD1222 COVID-19 vaccine. Here the CDR3 DNA reads TGTGCCAGCAGCTTAGGATCCGGCGAGCAGTACTTC. As protein: CASSLGSGEQYF. Together with reference TRBV5-8 and TRBJ2-7, the CDR3 gives the full variable domain: EAGVTQSPTHLIKTRGQQATLRCSPISGHTSVYWYQQALGLGLQFLLWYDEGEERNRGNFPPRFSGRQFPNYSSELNVNALELEDSALYLCASSLGSGEQYFGPGTRLTVT.